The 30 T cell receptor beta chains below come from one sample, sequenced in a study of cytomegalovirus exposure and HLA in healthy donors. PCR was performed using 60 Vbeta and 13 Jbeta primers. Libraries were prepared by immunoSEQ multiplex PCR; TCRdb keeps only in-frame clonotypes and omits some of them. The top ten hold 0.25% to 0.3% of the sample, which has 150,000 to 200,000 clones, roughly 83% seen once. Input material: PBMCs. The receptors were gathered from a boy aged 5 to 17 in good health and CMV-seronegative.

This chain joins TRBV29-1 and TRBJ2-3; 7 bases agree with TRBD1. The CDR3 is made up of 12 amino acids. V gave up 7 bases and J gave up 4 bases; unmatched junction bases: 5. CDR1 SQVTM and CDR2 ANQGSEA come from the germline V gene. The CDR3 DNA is TGCAGCGGCGCGACAGGGCCAGATACGCAGTATTTT. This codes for CSGATGPDTQYF.

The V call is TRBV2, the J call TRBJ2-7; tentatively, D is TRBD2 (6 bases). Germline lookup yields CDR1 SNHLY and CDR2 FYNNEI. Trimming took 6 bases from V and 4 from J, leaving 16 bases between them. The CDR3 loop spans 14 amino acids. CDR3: CASSLPGLAYEQYF. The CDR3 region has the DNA TGTGCCAGCAGCCTACCGGGACTCGCGTACGAGCAGTACTTC.

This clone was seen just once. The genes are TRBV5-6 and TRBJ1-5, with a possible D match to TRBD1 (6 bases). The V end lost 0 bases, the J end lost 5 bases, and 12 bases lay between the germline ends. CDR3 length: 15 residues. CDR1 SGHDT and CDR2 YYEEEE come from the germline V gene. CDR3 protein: CASSLAPGVDQPQHF. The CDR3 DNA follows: TGTGCCAGCAGCTTGGCCCCAGGGGTTGATCAGCCCCAGCATTTT.

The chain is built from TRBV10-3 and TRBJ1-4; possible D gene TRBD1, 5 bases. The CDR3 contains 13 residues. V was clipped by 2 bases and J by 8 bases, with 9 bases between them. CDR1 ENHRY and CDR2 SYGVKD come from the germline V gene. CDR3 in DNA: TGTGCCATCAGTGAGGGGGCCCACGAAAAACTGTTTTTT. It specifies CAISEGAHEKLFF.

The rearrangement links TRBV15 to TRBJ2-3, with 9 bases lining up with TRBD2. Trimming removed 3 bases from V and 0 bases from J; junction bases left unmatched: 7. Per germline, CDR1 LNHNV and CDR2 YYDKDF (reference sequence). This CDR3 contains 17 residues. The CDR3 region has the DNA TGTGCCACCAGCAGGGGACTCCTAGCGGGAAGCACAGATACGCAGTATTTT. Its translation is CATSRGLLAGSTDTQYF.

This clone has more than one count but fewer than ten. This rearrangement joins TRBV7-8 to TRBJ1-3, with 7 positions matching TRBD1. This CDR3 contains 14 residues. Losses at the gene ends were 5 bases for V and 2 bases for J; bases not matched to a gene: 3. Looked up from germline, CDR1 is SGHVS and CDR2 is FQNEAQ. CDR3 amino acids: CASSGTGAGNTIYF. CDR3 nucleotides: TGTGCCAGCAGCGGTACAGGGGCTGGAAACACCATATATTTT.

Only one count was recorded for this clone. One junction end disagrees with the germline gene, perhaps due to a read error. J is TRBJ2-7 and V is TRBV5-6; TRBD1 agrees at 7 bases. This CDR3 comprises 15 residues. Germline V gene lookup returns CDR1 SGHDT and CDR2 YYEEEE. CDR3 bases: TGTGCCAGCAGCGATTGGGACAGAACCATCTACGCGCAGTACTTC. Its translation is CASSDWDRTIYAQYF.

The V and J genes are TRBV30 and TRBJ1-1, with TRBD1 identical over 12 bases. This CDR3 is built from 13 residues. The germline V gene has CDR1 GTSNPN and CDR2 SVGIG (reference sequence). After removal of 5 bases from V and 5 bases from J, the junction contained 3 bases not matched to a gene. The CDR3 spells CAWGGQGATEAFF. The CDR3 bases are TGTGCCTGGGGGGGACAGGGGGCAACTGAAGCTTTCTTT.

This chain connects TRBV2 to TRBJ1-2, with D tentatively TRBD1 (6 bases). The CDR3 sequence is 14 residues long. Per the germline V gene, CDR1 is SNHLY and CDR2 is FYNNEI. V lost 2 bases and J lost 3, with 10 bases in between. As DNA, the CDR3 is TGTGCCAGCAGTGAACACAGGGCTTACTATGGCTACACCTTC. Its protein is CASSEHRAYYGYTF.

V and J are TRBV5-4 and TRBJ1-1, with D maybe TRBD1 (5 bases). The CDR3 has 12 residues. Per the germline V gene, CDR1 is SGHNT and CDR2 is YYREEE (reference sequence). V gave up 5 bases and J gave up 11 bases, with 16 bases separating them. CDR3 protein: CASSTSGVGAFF. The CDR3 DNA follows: TGTGCCAGCAGTACATCGGGGGTCGGCGCTTTCTTT.

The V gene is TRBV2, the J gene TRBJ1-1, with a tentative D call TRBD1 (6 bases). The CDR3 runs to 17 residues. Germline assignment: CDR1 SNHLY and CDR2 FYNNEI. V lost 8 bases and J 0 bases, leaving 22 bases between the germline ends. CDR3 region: CASRWQGLGFMNTEAFF. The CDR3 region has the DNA TGTGCCAGCCGATGGCAGGGGCTGGGGTTCATGAACACTGAAGCTTTCTTT.

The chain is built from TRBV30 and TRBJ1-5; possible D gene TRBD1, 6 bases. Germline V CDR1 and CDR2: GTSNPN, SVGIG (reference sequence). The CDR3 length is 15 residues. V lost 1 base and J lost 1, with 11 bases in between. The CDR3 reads CAWSEQGWSNQPQHF. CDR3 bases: TGTGCCTGGAGTGAACAGGGTTGGAGCAATCAGCCCCAGCATTTT.

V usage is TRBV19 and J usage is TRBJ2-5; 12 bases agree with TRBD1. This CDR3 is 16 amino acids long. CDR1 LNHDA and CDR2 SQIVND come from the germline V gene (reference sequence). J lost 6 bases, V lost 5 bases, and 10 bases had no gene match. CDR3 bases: TGTGCCAGTAGTCCGAGGGGGGGGACAGGGGGCAAGACCCAGTACTTC. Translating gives CASSPRGGTGGKTQYF.

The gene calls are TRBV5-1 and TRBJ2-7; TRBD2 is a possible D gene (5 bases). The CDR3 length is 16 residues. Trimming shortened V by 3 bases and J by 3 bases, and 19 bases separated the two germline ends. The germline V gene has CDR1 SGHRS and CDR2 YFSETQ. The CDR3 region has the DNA TGCGCCAGCAGCTCCGGCGACCGACTAACTCACTACGAGCAGTACTTC. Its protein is CASSSGDRLTHYEQYF. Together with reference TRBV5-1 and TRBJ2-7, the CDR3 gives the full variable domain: KAGVTQTPRYLIKTRGQQVTLSCSPISGHRSVSWYQQTPGQGLQFLFEYFSETQRNKGNFPGRFSGRQFSNSRSEMNVSTLELGDSALYLCASSSGDRLTHYEQYFGPGTRLTVT.

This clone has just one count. Written as DNA, the CDR3 is TGTGCCAGCAGCACGTTTGACAGGGCGAAAACCTACGAGCAGTACTTC. As protein: CASSTFDRAKTYEQYF. The chain combines TRBV7-6 with TRBJ2-7; 7 nucleotides agree with TRBD1. Trimming removed 5 bases from V and 2 bases from J; junction bases left unmatched: 12. The CDR3 contains 16 residues. Per germline, CDR1 SGHVS and CDR2 FNYEAQ.

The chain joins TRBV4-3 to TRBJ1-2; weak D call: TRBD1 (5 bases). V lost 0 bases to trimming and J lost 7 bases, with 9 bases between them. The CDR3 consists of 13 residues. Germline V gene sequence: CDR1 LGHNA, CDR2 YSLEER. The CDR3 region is CASSQDWGGGYTF. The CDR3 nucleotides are TGCGCCAGCAGCCAAGATTGGGGGGGTGGCTACACCTTC.

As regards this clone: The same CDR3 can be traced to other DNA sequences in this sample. The CDR3 reads CASSPRGGETQYF. As DNA, the CDR3 is TGTGCCAGCAGCCCCCGAGGGGGAGAGACCCAGTACTTC. This rearrangement joins TRBV5-4 to TRBJ2-5; weak D call: TRBD1 (6 bases). The CDR3 covers 13 residues. Trimming shortened V by 4 bases and J by 4 bases, and 11 bases separated the two germline ends. Germline V gives CDR1 SGHNT, CDR2 YYREEE (reference sequence).

The CDR3 sequence: CASSFSPGLEAFF. The CDR3 nucleotides are TGTGCCAGCAGTTTCTCGCCAGGGCTTGAAGCTTTCTTT. J is TRBJ1-1 and V is TRBV27, with D tentatively TRBD1 (5 bases). Per the germline V gene, CDR1 is MNHEY and CDR2 is SMNVEV (reference sequence). V lost 3 bases, J lost 7 bases, and 12 bases lay in between. This CDR3 comprises 13 residues.

The CDR3 loop is CSVGGHNYGYTF. In DNA, the CDR3 is TGCAGCGTTGGTGGGCACAACTATGGCTACACCTTC. The chain combines TRBV29-1 with TRBJ1-2; D unclear. CDR1 and CDR2 (germline): SQVTM, ANQGSEA. There are 12 residues in the CDR3. Trimming pared 4 bases from V and 2 bases from J, leaving 8 bases between.

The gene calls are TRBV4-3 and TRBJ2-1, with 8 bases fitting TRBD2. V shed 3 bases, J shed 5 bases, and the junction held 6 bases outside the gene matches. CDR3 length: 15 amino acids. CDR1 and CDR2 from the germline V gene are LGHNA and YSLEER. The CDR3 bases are TGCGCCAGCAGCCAGGATCGGGGGGGACACAATGAGCAGTTCTTC. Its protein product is CASSQDRGGHNEQFF.

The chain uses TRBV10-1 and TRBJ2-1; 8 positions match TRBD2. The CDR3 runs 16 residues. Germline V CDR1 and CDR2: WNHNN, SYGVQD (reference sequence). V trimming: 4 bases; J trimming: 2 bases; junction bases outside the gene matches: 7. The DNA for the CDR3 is TGCGCCAGCAGTGTTGGAACTAGCGGACCCTACAATGAGCAGTTCTTC. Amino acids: CASSVGTSGPYNEQFF.

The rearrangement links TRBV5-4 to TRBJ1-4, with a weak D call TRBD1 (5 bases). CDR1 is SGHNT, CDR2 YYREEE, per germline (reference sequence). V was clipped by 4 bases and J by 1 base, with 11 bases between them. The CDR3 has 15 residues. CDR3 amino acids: CASSLGDRTNEKLFF. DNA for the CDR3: TGTGCCAGCAGCCTGGGAGACAGAACTAATGAAAAACTGTTTTTT.

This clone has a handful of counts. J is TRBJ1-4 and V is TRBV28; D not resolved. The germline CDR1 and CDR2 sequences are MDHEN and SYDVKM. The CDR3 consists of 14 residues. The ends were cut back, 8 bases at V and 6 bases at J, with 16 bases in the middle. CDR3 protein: CASQTGYTDEKLFF. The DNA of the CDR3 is TGTGCCAGCCAAACCGGGTACACTGATGAAAAACTGTTTTTT.

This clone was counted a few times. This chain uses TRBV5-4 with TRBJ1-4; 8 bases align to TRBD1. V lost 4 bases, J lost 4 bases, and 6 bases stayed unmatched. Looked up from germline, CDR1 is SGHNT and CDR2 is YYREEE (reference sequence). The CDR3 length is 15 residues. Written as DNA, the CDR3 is TGTGCCAGCAGCCACTCCGACAGGGGTAATGAAAAACTGTTTTTT. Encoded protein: CASSHSDRGNEKLFF.

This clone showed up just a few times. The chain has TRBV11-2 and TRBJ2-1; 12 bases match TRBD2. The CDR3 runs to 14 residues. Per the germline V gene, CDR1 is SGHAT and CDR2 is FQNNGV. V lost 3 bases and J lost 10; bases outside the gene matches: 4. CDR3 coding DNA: TGTGCCAGCAGCTTCCGACTAGCGGGGGACGAGCAGTTCTTC. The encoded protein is CASSFRLAGDEQFF.

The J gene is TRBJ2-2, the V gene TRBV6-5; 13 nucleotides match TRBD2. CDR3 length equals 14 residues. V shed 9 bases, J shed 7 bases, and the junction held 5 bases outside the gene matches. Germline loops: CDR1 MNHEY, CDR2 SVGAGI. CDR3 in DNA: TGTGCCAGTACTAGCGGGAGGGTACTCGGGGAGCTGTTTTTT. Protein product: CASTSGRVLGELFF.

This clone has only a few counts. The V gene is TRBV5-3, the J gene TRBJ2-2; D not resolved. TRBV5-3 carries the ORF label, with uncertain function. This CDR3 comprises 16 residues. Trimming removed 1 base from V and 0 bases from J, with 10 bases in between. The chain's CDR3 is CARSLTAEANTGELFF. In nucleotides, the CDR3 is TGTGCCAGAAGCTTGACCGCGGAAGCGAACACCGGGGAGCTGTTTTTT.

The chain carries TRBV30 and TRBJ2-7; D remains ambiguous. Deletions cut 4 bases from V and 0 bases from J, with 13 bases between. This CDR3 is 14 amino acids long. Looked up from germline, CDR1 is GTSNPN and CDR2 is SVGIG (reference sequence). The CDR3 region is CAWNRELTSYEQYF. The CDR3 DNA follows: TGTGCCTGGAATCGAGAACTAACCTCCTACGAGCAGTACTTC.

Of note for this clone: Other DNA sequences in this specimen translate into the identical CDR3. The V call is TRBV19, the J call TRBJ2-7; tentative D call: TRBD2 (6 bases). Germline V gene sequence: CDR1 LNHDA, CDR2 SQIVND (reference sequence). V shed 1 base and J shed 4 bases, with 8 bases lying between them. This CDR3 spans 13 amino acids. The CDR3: CASSIGRGYEQYF. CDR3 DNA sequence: TGTGCCAGTAGTATAGGTCGGGGGTACGAGCAGTACTTC.

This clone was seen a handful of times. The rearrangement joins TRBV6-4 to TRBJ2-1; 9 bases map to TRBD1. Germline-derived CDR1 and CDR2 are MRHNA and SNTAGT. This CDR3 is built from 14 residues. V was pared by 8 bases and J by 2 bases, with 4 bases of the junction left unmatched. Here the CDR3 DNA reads TGTGCCAGCCAGGGACAGGGCGCCTACAATGAGCAGTTCTTC. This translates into CASQGQGAYNEQFF.